Following are 21 T cell receptor beta chains from one sample sequenced in a study of blood T cell repertoires in COVID-19. Here immunoSEQ multiplex PCR was the method, and the copy in TCRdb shows in-frame clones only, minus some. The table has about 150,000 clones, roughly 78% seen once; the top ten hold 5% to 6.5%. Sequencing used PBMCs or T cells enriched from blood (not recorded which). These receptors came from a woman aged 50 to 60 who had recovered from COVID-19.

The chain uses TRBV6-5 and TRBJ2-7, with D maybe TRBD1 (5 bases). The CDR3 runs to 12 residues. V lost 4 bases, J lost 4 bases, and 8 bases lay in between. The germline V gene encodes CDR1 MNHEY and CDR2 SVGAGI. CDR3: CASSFDSYEQYF. Written as DNA, the CDR3 is TGTGCCAGCAGTTTCGACAGTTACGAGCAGTACTTC.

The rearrangement joins TRBV7-8 to TRBJ1-2; 10 bases align to TRBD1. Germline trimming cut 6 bases from V and 3 bases from J; bases unmatched to any gene: 7. The CDR3 has 15 amino acids. CDR1 is SGHVS, CDR2 FQNEAQ, per germline. CDR3 DNA: TGTGCCAGCAGTTTCCGGGACAGGGGAGACTATGGCTACACCTTC. Translating it yields CASSFRDRGDYGYTF.

The rearrangement uses TRBV7-9 and TRBJ1-3; TRBD1 might be the D (5 bases). V was pared by 3 bases and J by 2 bases, with 17 bases between. This CDR3 spans 17 amino acids. CDR1 and CDR2 from the germline V gene are SEHNR and FQNEAQ (reference sequence). Here the CDR3 reads CASSLGPGTRAGNTIYF. The CDR3 bases are TGTGCCAGCAGCTTGGGACCCGGGACTCGGGCTGGAAACACCATATATTTT.

V and J are TRBV4-1 and TRBJ2-5; D perhaps matches TRBD2 (5 bases). This CDR3 comprises 16 residues. Per the germline V gene, CDR1 is MGHRA and CDR2 is YSYEKL. Trimming took 1 base from V and 4 from J, leaving 16 bases between them. CDR3 sequence reads: CASSQGPAEGSETQYF. CDR3 in DNA: TGCGCCAGCAGCCAAGGCCCGGCAGAGGGATCAGAGACCCAGTACTTC.

This sequence joins TRBV19 and TRBJ2-1, with 9 bases identical to TRBD1. Germline V CDR1 and CDR2: LNHDA, SQIVND (reference sequence). The CDR3 has 16 amino acids. With 5 bases clipped from V and 3 bases from J, the junction kept 8 bases outside the gene matches. Here the CDR3 DNA reads TGTGCCAGTAGTTCCGTGGGACAGGGAGTCTACAATGAGCAGTTCTTC. Protein: CASSSVGQGVYNEQFF.

The J gene is TRBJ2-1, the V gene TRBV7-2, with 9 bases identical to TRBD2. Looked up from germline, CDR1 is SGHTA and CDR2 is FQGNSA. This CDR3 spans 15 amino acids. V lost 2 bases, J lost 2 bases, and 1 base stayed unmatched. The CDR3 spells CASSLRLAAYNEQFF. For the CDR3, the DNA is TGTGCCAGCAGCTTACGACTAGCGGCCTACAATGAGCAGTTCTTC.

V gene TRBV12-3 or TRBV12-4 combines with J gene TRBJ2-2, with 7 bases that match TRBD1. The junction had 3 bases not matched to a gene; V was cut back by 8 bases and J by 6 bases. This CDR3 has 12 amino acids. As DNA, the CDR3 is TGTGCCAGCCAAACAGGGGCCGGGGAGCTGTTTTTT. Protein product: CASQTGAGELFF.

The chain carries TRBV7-9 and TRBJ1-5; D is uncertain. Germline V gene data show CDR1 as SEHNR and CDR2 as FQNEAQ (reference sequence). Trimming pared 5 bases from V and 6 bases from J, leaving 11 bases between. The CDR3 consists of 13 residues. The chain's CDR3 is CASSDQERQPQHF. The CDR3 region has the DNA TGTGCCAGCAGCGACCAGGAACGTCAGCCCCAGCATTTT.

This chain connects TRBV19 to TRBJ2-3, with D perhaps TRBD1 (5 bases). Between the trimmed V and J ends, which lost 5 bases and 0 bases, there was a span of 18 bases. The CDR3 runs to 17 residues. Germline V gene data show CDR1 as LNHDA and CDR2 as SQIVND (reference sequence). The CDR3 is CASSLSRVSPSTDTQYF. CDR3 nucleotides: TGTGCCAGTAGTCTATCCAGGGTTTCCCCTAGCACAGATACGCAGTATTTT. The full variable domain, in which reference TRBV19 and TRBJ2-3 provide the parts outside the CDR3, is DGGITQSPKYLFRKEGQNVTLSCEQNLNHDAMYWYRQDPGQGLRLIYYSQIVNDFQKGDIAEGYSVSREKKESFPLTVTSAQKNPTAFYLCASSLSRVSPSTDTQYFGPGTRLTVL.

The CDR3 spells CASSTTVHYNSPLHF. For the CDR3, the DNA is TGTGCCAGCAGTACGACAGTCCACTATAATTCACCCCTCCACTTT. The chain uses TRBV6-5 and TRBJ1-6; a possible D gene is TRBD1 (5 bases). The ends were cut back, 5 bases at V and 3 bases at J, with 11 bases in the middle. The CDR3 consists of 15 residues. Germline V lookup: CDR1 MNHEY, CDR2 SVGAGI.

The rearrangement links TRBV10-3 to TRBJ1-6; D is possibly TRBD1 (6 bases). Germline V gene sequence: CDR1 ENHRY, CDR2 SYGVKD. CDR3 length: 15 residues. Trimming stripped 3 bases from V and 9 bases from J, with 15 bases between. CDR3 DNA: TGTGCCATCAGTGAATCCCAGGGGATAGGTTCACCCCTCCACTTT. Its translation: CAISESQGIGSPLHF.

V usage is TRBV15 and J usage is TRBJ2-3, with D possibly matching TRBD1 (7 bases). Germline loops: CDR1 LNHNV, CDR2 YYDKDF (reference sequence). V lost 5 bases, J lost 4 bases, and 10 bases lay in between. The CDR3 consists of 13 residues. Here the CDR3 DNA reads TGTGCCACCAGCCTCAGGGGGGCAGATACGCAGTATTTT. This encodes CATSLRGADTQYF.

The rearrangement links TRBV18 to TRBJ1-2, with TRBD1 identical over 8 bases. With V trimmed by 2 bases and J by 8 bases, 10 bases remained unmatched. CDR3 length: 15 amino acids. Germline CDR1 KGHSH, CDR2 LQKENI. CDR3 protein: CASSPSGTRDRGYTF. CDR3 bases: TGTGCCAGCTCACCATCGGGGACCCGGGACAGGGGCTACACCTTC. The full variable domain, its missing parts supplied by reference TRBV18 and TRBJ1-2, is NAGVMQNPRHLVRRRGQEARLRCSPMKGHSHVYWYRQLPEEGLKFMVYLQKENIIDESGMPKERFSAEFPKEGPSILRIQQVVRGDSAAYFCASSPSGTRDRGYTFGSGTRLTVV.

With respect to this clone: Compared with germline, one end of the junction differs, possibly owing to a read error. The chain joins TRBV18 to TRBJ2-1, with TRBD2 matching over 10 bases. In germline, CDR1 is KGHSH, CDR2 LQKENI. The length of the CDR3 is 16 residues. The CDR3 here is CASSPPGRLAGPSVVF. In DNA, the CDR3 is TGTGCCAGCTCACCACCGGGGCGACTAGCGGGTCCCTCCGTGGTCTTC.

J is TRBJ2-7 and V is TRBV11-3; 10 nucleotides agree with TRBD1. The CDR3 runs 17 residues. In germline, CDR1 is SGHNT, CDR2 YENEEA. The V and J ends lost 1 base and 2 bases, in that order; junction bases with no gene match: 8. CDR3: CASSLGGTGAKPYEQYF. CDR3 nucleotides: TGTGCCAGCAGCTTAGGTGGGACAGGGGCGAAACCCTACGAGCAGTACTTC.

The V and J genes are TRBV2 and TRBJ2-3; D is possibly TRBD2 (5 bases). Germline assignment: CDR1 SNHLY and CDR2 FYNNEI. This CDR3 has 16 amino acids. Trimming removed 3 bases at V and 3 bases at J, with 16 bases between. The CDR3 region has the DNA TGTGCCAGCAGTGATGGGTCGGGGTTGGGGACAGATACGCAGTATTTT. Its translation is CASSDGSGLGTDTQYF.

The rearrangement uses TRBV29-1 and TRBJ2-7; D is undetermined. The CDR3 runs to 13 residues. Between the trimmed V and J ends, which lost 5 bases and 7 bases, there was a span of 18 bases. CDR1 is SQVTM, CDR2 ANQGSEA, per germline. CDR3 in DNA: TGCAGCGTTAGGCCCCACGAGGTCTTGGAGCAGTACTTC. Translating it yields CSVRPHEVLEQYF.

This chain uses TRBV19 with TRBJ2-5, with 12 positions matching TRBD2. After removal of 1 base from V and 4 bases from J, the junction contained 7 bases not matched to a gene. The germline CDR1 and CDR2 sequences are LNHDA and SQIVND (reference sequence). This CDR3 is 17 amino acids long. The CDR3 sequence: CASSIGSSGGAGETQYF. Written as DNA, the CDR3 is TGTGCCAGTAGTATAGGGTCTAGCGGGGGGGCCGGAGAGACCCAGTACTTC.

This clone was found a few times. The gene calls are TRBV5-1 and TRBJ1-3; the match to TRBD1 covers 7 bases. V lost 4 bases and J lost 0; bases outside the gene matches: 7. From germline, CDR1 is SGHRS and CDR2 YFSETQ. CDR3 length equals 16 residues. The CDR3 is CASSESGTVSGNTIYF. The CDR3 nucleotides are TGCGCCAGCAGCGAATCCGGGACAGTCTCTGGAAACACCATATATTTT.

The J gene is TRBJ1-2, the V gene TRBV4-1; D gene ambiguous. The V end lost 1 base, the J end lost 7 bases, and 4 bases lay between the germline ends. This CDR3 has 11 amino acids. Per the germline V gene, CDR1 is MGHRA and CDR2 is YSYEKL. CDR3 protein: CASSQGRGYTF. The CDR3 coding sequence is TGCGCCAGCAGCCAAGGTCGTGGCTACACCTTC.

This chain links TRBV2 with TRBJ2-3; D unclear. V lost 6 bases to trimming and J lost 0 bases, with 10 bases between them. Per the germline V gene, CDR1 is SNHLY and CDR2 is FYNNEI. This CDR3 is 14 amino acids long. The CDR3 protein is CASRERLSTDTQYF. The DNA for the CDR3 is TGTGCCAGCAGGGAGCGACTGAGCACAGATACGCAGTATTTT.